The 28 T cell receptor beta chains below were found in one sample sequenced in a study of shared clonotypes between healthy human individuals. Produced via immunoSEQ multiplex PCR; TCRdb's table is partial and in-frame only. The sample lists about 1.5 million clones, around 98% occurring once. The sequencing input was naive CD4+ T cells sorted from blood. Subset specified: CD45RA+ positively selected. The receptor source for this set is a man younger than 40 in good health.

The rearrangement joins TRBV11-2 to TRBJ1-4; TRBD1 matches 11 bases. CDR3 length: 17 amino acids. After removal of 7 bases from V and 7 bases from J, the junction contained 14 bases not matched to a gene. The germline V gene encodes CDR1 SGHAT and CDR2 FQNNGV. CDR3 amino acids: CASTSRDRGYSIEKLFF. The CDR3 bases are TGTGCCAGCACTTCCCGGGACAGGGGGTATTCTATTGAAAAACTGTTTTTT.

V is TRBV4-1 and J is TRBJ2-1; D gene ambiguous. Looked up from germline, CDR1 is MGHRA and CDR2 is YSYEKL. CDR3 size: 14 residues. The V end was cut by 1 base, the J end by 7 bases, with 11 bases between. This chain's CDR3 is CASSQVVLGNEQFF. As DNA, the CDR3 is TGCGCCAGCAGCCAAGTAGTACTGGGGAATGAGCAGTTCTTC.

This clone was found once. Other DNA sequences in this sample translate to the same CDR3. The rearrangement joins TRBV5-6 to TRBJ1-1; TRBD1 might be the D (5 bases). This CDR3 contains 15 residues. Trimming pared 0 bases from V and 1 base from J, leaving 10 bases between. Germline lookup yields CDR1 SGHDT and CDR2 YYEEEE. The CDR3 nucleotides read TGTGCCAGCAGCTTGGTAGGGACGGCGAACACTGAAGCTTTCTTT. It encodes CASSLVGTANTEAFF.

The chain links TRBV2 to TRBJ2-2; a possible D gene is TRBD2 (6 bases). Trimming shortened V by 8 bases and J by 5 bases, and 27 bases separated the two germline ends. CDR1 SNHLY and CDR2 FYNNEI come from the germline V gene. The CDR3 extends over 18 amino acids. The CDR3 bases are TGTGCCAGCGCCCGGGTCGTTGGCGGGAAAGGTGGAACCGGGGAGCTGTTTTTT. Protein product: CASARVVGGKGGTGELFF.

This clone appeared a single time. The rearrangement joins TRBV29-1 to TRBJ2-2; 7 nucleotides line up with TRBD1. Germline V lookup: CDR1 SQVTM, CDR2 ANQGSEA. J lost 4 bases, V lost 4 bases, and 6 bases had no gene match. The CDR3 has 14 residues. Written as DNA, the CDR3 is TGCAGCGTTGGGTACAGGGGAATCACCGGGGAGCTGTTTTTT. Its translation is CSVGYRGITGELFF.

The chain combines TRBV5-1 with TRBJ2-1; 10 bases line up with TRBD1. Trimming at V came to 4 bases and at J to 6 bases, leaving 4 bases not matched to a gene. Germline values: CDR1 SGHRS, CDR2 YFSETQ. The CDR3 contains 14 residues. This CDR3 is CASSRDRGRNEQFF. The CDR3 nucleotides are TGCGCCAGCAGCCGGGACAGGGGTCGCAATGAGCAGTTCTTC.

This clone has only one observation. The chain links TRBV6-1 to TRBJ1-2; TRBD1 aligns across 7 bases. The CDR3 is 15 amino acids. Germline CDR1 reads MNHNS; CDR2 reads SASEGT. V lost 9 bases to trimming and J lost 0 bases; unmatched junction nucleotides: 10. In DNA form, the CDR3 reads TGTGCCAGTACCCACCACGGGACAGCTAACTATGGCTACACCTTC. It yields the protein CASTHHGTANYGYTF.

CDR3 DNA: TGTGCCAGCACCACGCGGCGGAGACCCTACAATGAGCAGTTCTTC. This translates into CASTTRRRPYNEQFF. V usage is TRBV7-2 and J usage is TRBJ2-1, with D unclear. The CDR3 length is 15 residues. Germline assignment: CDR1 SGHTA and CDR2 FQGNSA. With 7 bases removed from V and 2 bases from J, the gap between germline ends came to 15 bases.

This clone was seen just once. The chain is built from TRBV5-6 and TRBJ2-3, with TRBD2 matching 7 bases. Germline values: CDR1 SGHDT, CDR2 YYEEEE. This CDR3 is 17 amino acids long. Germline trimming cut 4 bases from V and 2 bases from J; bases unmatched to any gene: 13. CDR3 sequence: CASSPGLAEILTDTQYF. The CDR3 DNA reads TGTGCCAGCAGCCCCGGCCTAGCGGAGATACTCACAGATACGCAGTATTTT.

V is TRBV6-5 and J is TRBJ1-5; 7 bases align to TRBD1. Germline trimming cut 6 bases from V and 0 bases from J; bases unmatched to any gene: 5. Germline V CDR1 and CDR2: MNHEY, SVGAGI. The CDR3 runs 15 residues. The CDR3 reads CASRRGRNSNQPQHF. For the CDR3, the DNA is TGTGCCAGCAGGAGGGGGCGGAATAGCAATCAGCCCCAGCATTTT.

V gene TRBV11-3 combines with J gene TRBJ2-1; D not certain. The germline V and J ends were trimmed by 0 bases and 5 bases, with 11 bases remaining between them. The germline V gene has CDR1 SGHNT and CDR2 YENEEA. This CDR3 is built from 15 residues. The CDR3 nucleotides are TGTGCCAGCAGCTTAGATGGCGCGAAGGACAATGAGCAGTTCTTC. Translating it yields CASSLDGAKDNEQFF.

The V call is TRBV7-8, the J call TRBJ2-2, with 7 bases identical to TRBD2. CDR3 size: 16 residues. From germline, CDR1 is SGHVS and CDR2 FQNEAQ. V shed 5 bases, J shed 0 bases, and the junction held 6 bases outside the gene matches. The CDR3: CASSLLGGTNTGELFF. The CDR3 region has the DNA TGTGCCAGCAGCCTCCTGGGGGGGACGAACACCGGGGAGCTGTTTTTT.

The rearrangement uses TRBV7-2 and TRBJ2-1; D is ambiguous. The CDR3 loop spans 13 amino acids. The ends were cut back, 3 bases at V and 3 bases at J, with 6 bases in the middle. Germline CDR1 and CDR2: SGHTA and FQGNSA. The CDR3 nucleotides read TGTGCCAGCAGCTTGACTCTCTACAATGAGCAGTTCTTC. Protein sequence: CASSLTLYNEQFF.

The V gene is TRBV28, the J gene TRBJ2-7, with D perhaps matching TRBD1 or TRBD2 (6 bases each). There are 15 residues in the CDR3. The V end was cut by 5 bases, the J end by 7 bases, with 21 bases between. Germline assignment: CDR1 MDHEN and CDR2 SYDVKM. CDR3 loop: CASSLLPGALREQYF. The CDR3 bases are TGTGCCAGCAGTCTATTGCCGGGGGCGCTGAGGGAGCAGTACTTC.

This clone was observed once. The chain employs TRBV28 and TRBJ1-1; weak D call: TRBD1 (5 bases). This CDR3 region has 13 residues. Trimming took off 6 bases at V and 5 bases at J, with 13 bases between the two ends. Germline CDR1 is MDHEN and CDR2 is SYDVKM. CDR3 region: CASRIDSPTEAFF. As DNA, the CDR3 is TGTGCCAGCAGGATAGACAGCCCTACTGAAGCTTTCTTT.

This clone showed up just once. The chain uses TRBV9 and TRBJ2-1; TRBD1 matches 9 bases. The ends lost 4 bases at V and 2 bases at J; junction bases unmatched: 19. The length of the CDR3 is 20 residues. Looked up from germline, CDR1 is SGDLS and CDR2 is YYNGEE. The chain's CDR3 is CASSPSLYRGLGTTYNEQFF. The DNA of the CDR3 is TGTGCCAGCAGCCCTTCCCTCTACAGGGGGCTTGGGACGACCTACAATGAGCAGTTCTTC.

CDR3 sequence (DNA): TGTGCCAGCAGTGAGCAGGGTCCCAAGACCCAGTACTTC. Translated: CASSEQGPKTQYF. The V call is TRBV2, the J call TRBJ2-5, with a possible D match to TRBD1 (5 bases). CDR3 size: 13 residues. Germline assignment: CDR1 SNHLY and CDR2 FYNNEI. Trimming stripped 3 bases from V and 6 bases from J, with 11 bases between.

This sequence joins TRBV18 and TRBJ1-5; perhaps TRBD1 as D (6 bases). The CDR3 is made up of 14 amino acids. V gave up 3 bases and J gave up 13 bases, with 19 bases separating them. Germline V gives CDR1 KGHSH, CDR2 LQKENI. CDR3 sequence: CASSPTGTPLSQHF. DNA of the CDR3: TGTGCCAGCTCACCTACAGGGACTCCGCTCTCTCAGCATTTT.

V is TRBV11-2 and J is TRBJ2-1, with D tentatively TRBD2 (6 bases). Germline loops: CDR1 SGHAT, CDR2 FQNNGV. Trimming removed 0 bases at V and 4 bases at J, with 16 bases between. The CDR3 runs to 17 residues. CDR3 residues: CASSLDLTGVRYNEQFF. In DNA, the CDR3 is TGTGCCAGCAGCTTAGATTTGACGGGAGTCAGGTACAATGAGCAGTTCTTC. The full variable domain, with the rest looked up from reference TRBV11-2 and TRBJ2-1, is EAGVAQSPRYKIIEKRQSVAFWCNPISGHATLYWYQQILGQGPKLLIQFQNNGVVDDSQLPKDRFSAERLKGVDSTLKIQPAKLEDSAVYLCASSLDLTGVRYNEQFFGPGTRLTVL.

A word on this clone: This same CDR3 is encoded by further DNA sequences in the sample. The chain carries TRBV5-1 and TRBJ2-1; D is undetermined. CDR3 length equals 15 residues. Germline CDR1 SGHRS, CDR2 YFSETQ. The ends were cut back, 2 bases at V and 0 bases at J, with 9 bases in the middle. CDR3 nucleotides: TGCGCCAGCAGCTTAGGCGATAGCTCCTACAATGAGCAGTTCTTC. Amino acid sequence: CASSLGDSSYNEQFF.

This CDR3 reads CASSLGGLETQYF. Written as DNA, the CDR3 is TGTGCCAGCTCACTCGGGGGATTGGAGACCCAGTACTTC. V and J are TRBV18 and TRBJ2-5, with D perhaps matching TRBD2 (6 bases). Germline V lookup: CDR1 KGHSH, CDR2 LQKENI. Trimming cost V 4 bases and J 5 bases, with 11 bases left between them. The CDR3 consists of 13 residues.

This chain links TRBV5-1 with TRBJ2-2; D not certain. CDR3 length: 14 residues. The V end lost 1 base, the J end lost 6 bases, and 10 bases lay between the germline ends. In germline, CDR1 is SGHRS, CDR2 YFSETQ. The CDR3 nucleotides read TGCGCCAGCAGCTTGACATTGGCGGCCGGGGAGCTGTTTTTT. Its translation is CASSLTLAAGELFF.

This chain uses TRBV19 with TRBJ2-4, with D tentatively TRBD2 (6 bases). CDR3 length equals 17 residues. Trimming took off 8 bases at V and 0 bases at J, with 20 bases between the two ends. Germline V lookup: CDR1 LNHDA, CDR2 SQIVND (reference sequence). The CDR3 reads CASSYGRDEKAKNIQYF. The CDR3 DNA is TGTGCCAGTTCTTACGGGCGGGATGAAAAAGCCAAAAACATTCAGTACTTC. Using reference TRBV19 and TRBJ2-4 for the parts outside the CDR3, the full variable domain is DGGITQSPKYLFRKEGQNVTLSCEQNLNHDAMYWYRQDPGQGLRLIYYSQIVNDFQKGDIAEGYSVSREKKESFPLTVTSAQKNPTAFYLCASSYGRDEKAKNIQYFGAGTRLSVL.

V and J are TRBV6-4 and TRBJ1-1; D is unresolved. Germline assignment: CDR1 MRHNA and CDR2 SNTAGT. The CDR3 length is 13 residues. Trimming took 3 bases from V and 1 from J, leaving 6 bases between them. CDR3 in DNA: TGTGCCAGCAGTGAGGCGGAGAACACTGAAGCTTTCTTT. This sequence encodes CASSEAENTEAFF.

This chain uses TRBV18 with TRBJ2-1; the D gene could be TRBD1 or TRBD2 (6 bases each). Trimming shortened V by 1 base and J by 8 bases, and 18 bases separated the two germline ends. The CDR3 loop spans 16 amino acids. The germline CDR1 and CDR2 sequences are KGHSH and LQKENI. CDR3 nucleotides: TGTGCCAGCTCACCACTACACAGGGAGGCGATCCATGAGCAGTTCTTC. Encoded protein: CASSPLHREAIHEQFF.

V usage is TRBV7-9 and J usage is TRBJ1-1, with 7 bases aligning to TRBD1. The CDR3 has 13 residues. CDR1 is SEHNR, CDR2 FQNEAQ, per germline (reference sequence). V lost 5 bases and J lost 5; bases outside the gene matches: 5. The CDR3 sequence: CASSPTGRTEAFF. The CDR3, as DNA: TGTGCCAGCAGCCCGACAGGGCGAACTGAAGCTTTCTTT.

This chain links TRBV21-1 with TRBJ2-1; whether TRBD2, the table's D call, matches the DNA was not checked. TRBV21-1 is a pseudogene locus. The CDR3 spans 20 residues. The CDR3 DNA reads as TGTGCCAGCAGCAAAGCGCTTTCGGGGGTCCAGCTGGCTGCCTACAATGAGCAGTTCTTC. As protein: CASSKALSGVQLAAYNEQFF.

V and J are TRBV12-2 and TRBJ2-2; the table calls TRBD2, which could not be checked here. TRBV12-2 is given as a pseudogene. CDR3 length equals 18 residues. The DNA for the CDR3 is TGTGCAAGTCGCTCACAACGGGTGGAGGGCGGAGACACCGGGGAGCTGTTTTTT. It codes for CASRSQRVEGGDTGELFF.